This is a list of T cell receptor beta chains from one sample in a study of Graves' ophthalmopathy and Graves' hyperthyroidism. TCRdb redid the calling of the multiplex PCR reads with MiXCR, one entry per CDR3 protein. The data show over a million distinct CDR3 sequences, about two fifths seen once. Specimen: peripheral blood or thyroid tissue (not recorded which). The receptor source for this set is an adult man with Graves' hyperthyroidism. The CDR3 runs from the conserved cysteine through the conserved F or W. Fields, in order: V gene, J gene, D gene, clone size, CDR3 protein, CDR3 DNA. A D gene is named only where the DNA matches it firmly. Not all rows give a size; the values are once, few, many and, for expanded clones, a class.

v_gene: TRBV29-1
j_gene: TRBJ2-7
d_gene: NA
abundance: many
CDR3aa: CSVRGGTRGYEQYF
CDR3nt: TGCAGCGTTCGGGGTGGGACAAGGGGTTACGAGCAGTACTTC

v_gene: TRBV2
j_gene: TRBJ1-6
d_gene: NA
abundance: many
CDR3aa: CASRSDQRGSPLHF
CDR3nt: TGTGCCAGCAGGTCGGACCAGAGAGGTTCACCCCTCCACTTT

v_gene: TRBV6-2/TRBV6-3
j_gene: TRBJ1-6
d_gene: NA
abundance: NA
CDR3aa: CASSHGQRSYNSPLHF
CDR3nt: TGTGCCAGCAGTCATGGGCAGCGGAGCTATAATTCACCCCTCCACTTT

v_gene: TRBV7-6
j_gene: TRBJ2-5
d_gene: NA
abundance: many
CDR3aa: CASSPDASLGTQYF
CDR3nt: TGTGCCAGCAGCCCGGACGCATCTTTGGGGACCCAGTACTTC

v_gene: TRBV29-1
j_gene: TRBJ1-1
d_gene: NA
abundance: NA
CDR3aa: CSVQGSAGVGTEAFF
CDR3nt: TGCAGCGTACAGGGATCCGCTGGGGTGGGCACTGAAGCTTTCTTT

v_gene: TRBV12-3/TRBV12-4
j_gene: TRBJ1-3
d_gene: NA
abundance: many
CDR3aa: CASRLRENTIYF
CDR3nt: TGTGCCAGCAGGTTAAGGGAAAACACCATATATTTT

v_gene: TRBV6-6
j_gene: TRBJ1-2
d_gene: TRBD1
abundance: few
CDR3aa: CASSSDRVGPAGYTF
CDR3nt: TGTGCCAGCAGTTCCGACAGGGTTGGTCCTGCTGGCTACACCTTC

v_gene: TRBV25-1
j_gene: TRBJ1-2
d_gene: TRBD1
abundance: NA
CDR3aa: CASSEAGTGGRGYTF
CDR3nt: TGTGCCAGCAGTGAAGCAGGGACAGGGGGTCGTGGCTACACCTTC

v_gene: TRBV5-1
j_gene: TRBJ1-2
d_gene: NA
abundance: NA
CDR3aa: CASRLTASNYGYTF
CDR3nt: TGCGCCAGCAGGTTAACAGCGTCTAACTATGGCTACACCTTC

v_gene: TRBV7-2
j_gene: TRBJ2-5
d_gene: TRBD2
abundance: few
CDR3aa: CASSSRTSFSETQYF
CDR3nt: TGTGCCAGCAGCTCACGGACTAGCTTCTCGGAGACCCAGTACTTC

v_gene: TRBV18
j_gene: TRBJ1-6
d_gene: NA
abundance: NA
CDR3aa: CASSHTGSPLHF
CDR3nt: TGTGCCAGCTCACACACAGGGTCACCCCTCCACTTT

v_gene: TRBV7-2
j_gene: TRBJ1-2
d_gene: NA
abundance: NA
CDR3aa: CASSLVSAGGGYTF
CDR3nt: TGTGCCAGCAGCTTAGTCAGTGCTGGAGGTGGCTACACCTTC

v_gene: TRBV4-2
j_gene: TRBJ1-5
d_gene: TRBD1
abundance: NA
CDR3aa: CASNQGQDAPQHF
CDR3nt: TGTGCCAGCAACCAGGGACAGGACGCTCCCCAGCATTTT

v_gene: TRBV4-2
j_gene: TRBJ2-7
d_gene: NA
abundance: many
CDR3aa: CASSQFGPDEQYF
CDR3nt: TGTGCCAGCAGCCAATTCGGACCTGACGAGCAGTACTTC

v_gene: TRBV10-3
j_gene: TRBJ2-5
d_gene: NA
abundance: NA
CDR3aa: CAVNPQGRQGETQYF
CDR3nt: TGTGCCGTCAACCCCCAGGGGAGGCAGGGAGAGACCCAGTACTTC

v_gene: TRBV2
j_gene: TRBJ2-7
d_gene: TRBD1
abundance: many
CDR3aa: CASSFPDRKQYF
CDR3nt: TGTGCCAGCAGTTTTCCGGACAGGAAGCAGTACTTC

v_gene: TRBV7-9
j_gene: TRBJ2-7
d_gene: TRBD1
abundance: few
CDR3aa: CASSLLGQVNRSEQYF
CDR3nt: TGTGCCAGCAGCTTACTAGGACAGGTCAATCGGAGCGAGCAGTACTTC

v_gene: TRBV10-2
j_gene: TRBJ2-7
d_gene: TRBD2
abundance: NA
CDR3aa: CASSPGARTSGGASSYEQYF
CDR3nt: TGTGCCAGCAGCCCCGGGGCCCGAACTAGCGGGGGGGCAAGCTCCTACGAGCAGTACTTC

v_gene: TRBV5-4
j_gene: TRBJ2-5
d_gene: NA
abundance: NA
CDR3aa: CASSQPQAGQLRETQYF
CDR3nt: TGTGCCAGCAGCCAACCCCAAGCGGGTCAGTTAAGAGAGACCCAGTACTTC

v_gene: TRBV29-1
j_gene: TRBJ2-5
d_gene: NA
abundance: many
CDR3aa: CSVTLVARAVETQYF
CDR3nt: TGCAGCGTCACCCTGGTAGCACGGGCTGTAGAGACCCAGTACTTC

v_gene: TRBV5-6
j_gene: TRBJ2-5
d_gene: NA
abundance: NA
CDR3aa: CASSFWSTKTQNF
CDR3nt: TGTGCCAGCAGCTTTTGGTCAACAAAGACCCAGAACTTC

v_gene: TRBV10-3
j_gene: TRBJ1-1
d_gene: NA
abundance: many
CDR3aa: CAIRGQQGEAFF
CDR3nt: TGTGCCATCAGGGGGCAACAAGGTGAAGCTTTCTTT